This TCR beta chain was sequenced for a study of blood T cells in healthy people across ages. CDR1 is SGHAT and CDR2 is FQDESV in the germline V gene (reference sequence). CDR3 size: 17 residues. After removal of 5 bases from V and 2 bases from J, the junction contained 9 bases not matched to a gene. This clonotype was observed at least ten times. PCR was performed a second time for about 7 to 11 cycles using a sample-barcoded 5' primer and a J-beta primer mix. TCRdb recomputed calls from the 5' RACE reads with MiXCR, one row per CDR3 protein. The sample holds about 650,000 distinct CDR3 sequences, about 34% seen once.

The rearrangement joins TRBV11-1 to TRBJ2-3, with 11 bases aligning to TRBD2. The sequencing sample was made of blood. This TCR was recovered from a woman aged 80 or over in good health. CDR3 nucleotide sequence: TGTGCCAGCAGCACCGGGACTAGCGGATATCACACAGATACGCAGTATTTT. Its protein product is CASSTGTSGYHTDTQYF.